Listed here are 14 T cell receptor beta chains from one sample, sequenced in a study of read filtering for tumor transcriptome and immune sequencing. Molecular barcoded adaptors covering alpha/delta and beta/gamma chains were used on roughly 370 ng RNA. One entry per CDR3 protein results from TCRdb running MiXCR on the reads. The sample yields roughly 130,000 distinct CDR3 sequences, around 13% seen once. The source material was a population of CD138-negative cells sorted from bone marrow. These receptors were obtained from a donor aged 40 or older with multiple myeloma.

This clonotype was seen at least ten times. This chain uses TRBV7-2 with TRBJ2-7; 7 bases align to TRBD2. Germline CDR1 reads SGHTA; CDR2 reads FQGNSA. V shed 1 base and J 5 bases; nucleotides not matched to a gene: 8. This CDR3 spans 15 amino acids. The CDR3 is CASSLVGGRENEQYF. The CDR3 DNA follows: TGTGCCAGCAGCTTAGTAGGAGGGAGGGAGAACGAGCAGTACTTC.

As regards this clonotype: A much more abundant neighbour one base away suggests this may be a read error. The chain couples TRBV11-2 to TRBJ2-6; TRBD2 might be the D (6 bases). The CDR3 totals 17 residues. Germline V gene lookup returns CDR1 SGHAT and CDR2 FQNNGV. CDR3 loop: CASSQRASLSGANVLAF. For the CDR3, the DNA is TGTGCCAGCAGCCAGCGGGCGTCGCTCTCTGGGGCCAACGTCCTGGCTTTC.

This clonotype was counted only a few times. The chain joins TRBV20-1 to TRBJ1-1; D ambiguous. There are 13 residues in the CDR3. Trimming left V 0 bases short and J 6 bases short, with 11 bases between. Germline V CDR1 and CDR2: DFQATT, SNEGSKA (reference sequence). The CDR3 DNA sequence: TGCAGTGCTAGAGATAGGTGGGAATCTGAAGCTTTCTTT. Translating gives CSARDRWESEAFF.

This clonotype was seen at least ten times. CDR3 coding DNA: TGCGCCAGCAGCTTAGGTCAGCCCAATGAGCAGTTCTTC. This codes for CASSLGQPNEQFF. The chain joins TRBV5-1 to TRBJ2-1; D gene ambiguous. Germline V gene lookup returns CDR1 SGHRS and CDR2 YFSETQ. The CDR3 extends over 13 amino acids. V lost 2 bases to trimming and J lost 6 bases, with 9 bases between them. The full variable domain, with the rest looked up from reference TRBV5-1 and TRBJ2-1, is KAGVTQTPRYLIKTRGQQVTLSCSPISGHRSVSWYQQTPGQGLQFLFEYFSETQRNKGNFPGRFSGRQFSNSRSEMNVSTLELGDSALYLCASSLGQPNEQFFGPGTRLTVL.

This clonotype was found many times. The V call is TRBV5-1, the J call TRBJ2-1; tentatively, D is TRBD2 (6 bases). V lost 0 bases to trimming and J lost 8 bases, with 15 bases between them. Germline loops: CDR1 SGHRS, CDR2 YFSETQ. This CDR3 comprises 15 residues. Written as DNA, the CDR3 is TGCGCCAGCAGCTTGGTGGCGGCTACGGGGGATGAGCAGTTCTTC. Its protein is CASSLVAATGDEQFF.

J is TRBJ2-3 and V is TRBV20-1; the match to TRBD2 covers 11 bases. V gave up 8 bases and J gave up 2 bases; unmatched junction bases: 9. This CDR3 has 15 amino acids. Germline CDR1 DFQATT, CDR2 SNEGSKA (reference sequence). DNA for the CDR3: TGCAGTCCACGACTAGCGGGGAGGGACACAGATACGCAGTATTTT. Translation gives CSPRLAGRDTDTQYF.

This clonotype has a count of ten or more. This chain links TRBV27 with TRBJ1-1; D is undetermined. CDR3 length: 14 amino acids. The V end was cut by 1 base, the J end by 0 bases, with 6 bases between. Looked up from germline, CDR1 is MNHEY and CDR2 is SMNVEV (reference sequence). CDR3 DNA: TGTGCCAGCAGTTTATTCGGGGTGAACACTGAAGCTTTCTTT. Protein sequence: CASSLFGVNTEAFF.

This clonotype was seen ten or more times. The chain links TRBV20-1 to TRBJ2-1; no clear D. Deletions cut 0 bases from V and 12 bases from J, with 18 bases between. CDR1 and CDR2 from the germline V gene are DFQATT and SNEGSKA (reference sequence). The CDR3 has 14 amino acids. CDR3 nucleotide sequence: TGCAGTGCTAGAGAGAAGATCGATCGACGTGGGCAGTTCTTC. It encodes CSAREKIDRRGQFF.

This clonotype has more than one count but fewer than ten. The chain couples TRBV5-1 to TRBJ2-5; 9 positions match TRBD2. CDR1 and CDR2 from the germline V gene are SGHRS and YFSETQ. The length of the CDR3 is 16 residues. The J segment lost 2 bases and the V segment lost 1 base, leaving 6 bases of the junction unmatched. CDR3 protein: CASSLYSGGPQETQYF. CDR3 in DNA: TGCGCCAGCAGCTTGTATAGCGGGGGTCCGCAAGAGACCCAGTACTTC. Drawing the rest from reference TRBV5-1 and TRBJ2-5, the complete variable domain is KAGVTQTPRYLIKTRGQQVTLSCSPISGHRSVSWYQQTPGQGLQFLFEYFSETQRNKGNFPGRFSGRQFSNSRSEMNVSTLELGDSALYLCASSLYSGGPQETQYFGPGTRLLVL.

This clonotype was seen at least ten times. This chain uses TRBV4-1 with TRBJ1-4; no firm D call. Germline values: CDR1 MGHRA, CDR2 YSYEKL. The CDR3 contains 13 residues. Trimming stripped 2 bases from V and 11 bases from J, with 12 bases between. The CDR3 region is CASSQPLADKLFF. The CDR3 DNA is TGCGCCAGCAGCCAACCCCTAGCCGACAAACTGTTTTTT.

At least ten counts were recorded for this clonotype. The gene calls are TRBV12-3 or TRBV12-4 and TRBJ1-1; perhaps TRBD1 as D (5 bases). The ends were cut back, 2 bases at V and 6 bases at J, with 10 bases in the middle. The CDR3 spans 13 residues. For the CDR3, the DNA is TGTGCCAGCAGTTTAAGGGGAGCAGCTGAAGCTTTCTTT. Amino acid sequence: CASSLRGAAEAFF.

The V call is TRBV6-2 or TRBV6-3, the J call TRBJ1-5; weak D call: TRBD1 (5 bases). The V gene's germline CDR1 is MNHEY and CDR2 SVGEGT. The CDR3 is 13 amino acids. V shed 3 bases and J shed 6 bases, with 9 bases lying between them. The CDR3 region has the DNA TGTGCCAGCAGTTATGGTGACAGTCAGCCCCAGCATTTT. Amino acids: CASSYGDSQPQHF.

A few counts support this clonotype. The chain links TRBV5-4 to TRBJ2-3, with D possibly TRBD1 on 5 matching bases. Looked up from germline, CDR1 is SGHNT and CDR2 is YYREEE (reference sequence). V was clipped by 3 bases and J by 2 bases, with 13 bases between them. This CDR3 comprises 15 residues. The CDR3 sequence is CASSSGSGNTDTQYF. In DNA form, the CDR3 reads TGTGCCAGCAGCTCCGGGTCAGGGAACACAGATACGCAGTATTTT.

This clonotype was detected many times. The chain couples TRBV7-9 to TRBJ1-1; D perhaps matches TRBD1 (6 bases). CDR1 and CDR2 from the germline V gene are SEHNR and FQNEAQ (reference sequence). V lost 2 bases to trimming and J lost 1 base, with 11 bases between them. This CDR3 contains 15 residues. CDR3 bases: TGTGCCAGCAGCTTATCCCGACAGGCGAACACTGAAGCTTTCTTT. Translating it yields CASSLSRQANTEAFF.